Listed below are T cell receptor beta chains from one sample, sequenced in a study of identical twins. TCRdb reanalysed the 5' RACE reads using MiXCR and keeps one entry per CDR3 protein. The repertoire has more than 1.5 million distinct CDR3 sequences, around 33% of them found once; the top ten carry under 0.35%. Sequencing was carried out using cord blood. Every receptor here comes from a newborn girl in good health. The CDR3 runs from the conserved cysteine through the conserved F or W. The order of the fields is J gene, clone size, V gene, CDR3 protein. Size is stated for part of the rows, as once, few or many counts, or as a class when the clone is expanded.

TRBJ1-2 | NA | TRBV16 | CASSQWTGSNYGYTF
NA | NA | TRBV3-1 | CASTHTRSSYNEQYF
TRBJ1-6 | NA | TRBV7-6 | CASSRNRVEKSPLHF
TRBJ2-3 | NA | TRBV27 | CASSSPFLAGRTDTQYF
TRBJ2-1 | NA | TRBV3-1 | CASSQVSGGEQFF
TRBJ2-1 | NA | TRBV5-1 | CASSPRTRFYNEQFF
TRBJ2-1 | once | TRBV7-2 | CASSLGLAPKYNEQFF
TRBJ1-6 | NA | TRBV7-2 | CASSLGLGQGNSPLHF
TRBJ2-7 | NA | TRBV4-2 | CASSQGETGGSTYEQYF
TRBJ2-7 | once | TRBV6-1 | CASSIQGSGPYEQYF
TRBJ1-3 | NA | TRBV7-8 | CASSLDRVAGNTIYF
TRBJ2-3 | NA | TRBV25-1 | CASSEYVQREADTQYF
TRBJ2-1 | NA | TRBV7-2 | CASTQGIGSYEQFF
TRBJ2-7 | NA | TRBV11-2 | CASGPGTGVYEQYF
TRBJ2-3 | few | TRBV2 | CASRRLDRGADTQYF
TRBJ2-3 | NA | TRBV28 | CASSVIAGENEDTQYF
TRBJ2-3 | NA | TRBV10-3 | CAISAGRAEGGTQYF
TRBJ2-4 | NA | TRBV7-8 | CASSLGRGGLLAKNIQYF
NA | NA | TRBV7-9 | CASSPLAGASSYNEQYF
TRBJ1-1 | NA | TRBV5-1 | CASCLVGPGNTEAFF
TRBJ1-3 | NA | TRBV4-1 | CASSQDPSGAVGNTIYF
TRBJ2-1 | NA | TRBV20-1 | CSARDLRVPHNEQFF
TRBJ1-5 | NA | TRBV20-1 | CSAERQIYSNQPQHF
TRBJ1-5 | NA | TRBV20-1 | CSARDQGILDQPQHF
TRBJ1-5 | few | TRBV30 | CAWSLGVNQPQHF
TRBJ1-2 | NA | TRBV15 | CATSRDPTAANYGYTF
TRBJ2-2 | few | TRBV24-1 | CATSPGASGLNTGELFF
TRBJ2-5 | few | TRBV7-6 | CASSYSRLAPYEETQYF
TRBJ1-2 | NA | TRBV5-1 | CASSLVGTEFGGYTF
TRBJ2-1 | NA | TRBV10-3 | CAISKTSGGSYNEQFF
TRBJ1-4 | few | TRBV5-1 | CASRGPNEKLFF
TRBJ2-3 | NA | TRBV4-1 | CASSATLRDRFTDTQYF
NA | NA | TRBV24-1 | CATSAGTGYRETQYF
TRBJ1-2 | few | TRBV2 | CASSDRFGYTF
TRBJ1-2 | many | TRBV28 | CASSTGTNYGYTF
TRBJ2-7 | NA | TRBV27 | CASSLKGGRANEQYF
TRBJ2-7 | NA | TRBV6-6 | CASSYQLEGGYEQYF
TRBJ1-4 | few | TRBV7-9 | CASSLSGAVEKLFF
TRBJ2-3 | once | TRBV5-5 | CASSFWLAGGDTQYF
TRBJ2-3 | NA | TRBV24-1 | CATSDFASSTDTQYF
TRBJ2-7 | few | TRBV27 | CASSIAGRAYEQYF
TRBJ1-4 | NA | TRBV12-3/TRBV12-4 | CASSLGAGRSEKLFF
TRBJ2-7 | NA | TRBV12-3/TRBV12-4 | CASSFASGLTYEQYF
TRBJ1-5 | NA | TRBV19 | CASSTRGQGGSYQPQHF
TRBJ2-5 | NA | TRBV4-1 | CASSQGTQGTVETQYF
TRBJ2-1 | many | TRBV12-3/TRBV12-4 | CASAMNEQFF